The entry below gives a single T cell receptor (beta chain) sequence along with its context. These data belong to a study of Ad26.COV2.S vaccination and SARS-CoV-2 variants. Trimming stripped 0 bases from V and 0 bases from J, with 12 bases between. The CDR3 is 16 amino acids. Germline V lookup: CDR1 SGDLS, CDR2 YYNGEE. This table comes from immunoSEQ multiplex PCR, and its TCRdb copy is limited to in-frame clones, with some not included. The sample contains hundreds of thousands of clones, 89% of which appear only once. As to treatment: roughly 19 received Ad26.COV2.S at low or high dose, single or two shots; several received placebo; per-sample allocation not given. All samples were drawn on day 63, counting from the first vaccine or placebo injection.

This clonotype was obtained from a person between 18 and 60 years old who received the Ad26.COV2.S COVID-19 vaccine or a placebo. Specimen: peripheral blood, collected in a trial of Ad26.COV2.S vaccine versus placebo. The gene calls are TRBV9 and TRBJ1-1; D remains ambiguous. The CDR3, as DNA: TGTGCCAGCAGCGTAGGGGTTGGGGTCATGAACACTGAAGCTTTCTTT. Protein: CASSVGVGVMNTEAFF.